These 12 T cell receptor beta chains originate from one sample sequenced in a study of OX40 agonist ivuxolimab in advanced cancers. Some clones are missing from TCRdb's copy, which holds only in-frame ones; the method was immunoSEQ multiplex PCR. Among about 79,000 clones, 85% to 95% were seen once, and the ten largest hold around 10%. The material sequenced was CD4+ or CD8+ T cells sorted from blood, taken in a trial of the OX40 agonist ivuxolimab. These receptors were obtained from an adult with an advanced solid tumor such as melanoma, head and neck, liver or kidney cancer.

This chain's CDR3 is CASSLGDSIPNEQFF. In DNA, the CDR3 is TGTGCCAGCAGCTTGGGGGACTCCATACCGAATGAGCAGTTCTTC. The rearrangement uses TRBV11-1 and TRBJ2-1, with D possibly being TRBD2 (6 bases). The germline gives CDR1 SGHAT, CDR2 FQDESV (reference sequence). V dropped 3 bases and J dropped 7 bases, with 16 bases sitting between them. This CDR3 has 15 amino acids.

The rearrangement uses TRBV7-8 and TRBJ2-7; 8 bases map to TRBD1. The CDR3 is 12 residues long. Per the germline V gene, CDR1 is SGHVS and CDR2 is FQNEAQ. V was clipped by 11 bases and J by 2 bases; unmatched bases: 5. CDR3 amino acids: CASTGAPYEQYF. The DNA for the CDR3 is TGTGCCTCGACAGGGGCCCCCTACGAGCAGTACTTC.

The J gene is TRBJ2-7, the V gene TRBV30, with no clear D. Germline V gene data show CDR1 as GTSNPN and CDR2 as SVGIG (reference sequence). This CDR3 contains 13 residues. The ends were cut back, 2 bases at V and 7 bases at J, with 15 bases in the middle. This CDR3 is CAWSSYTFREQYF. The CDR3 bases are TGTGCCTGGAGTTCGTATACTTTTAGGGAGCAGTACTTC. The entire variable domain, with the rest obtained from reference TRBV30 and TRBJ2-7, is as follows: SQTIHQWPATLVQPVGSPLSLECTVEGTSNPNLYWYRQAAGRGLQLLFYSVGIGQISSEVPQNLSASRPQDRQFILSSKKLLLSDSGFYLCAWSSYTFREQYFGPGTRLTVT.

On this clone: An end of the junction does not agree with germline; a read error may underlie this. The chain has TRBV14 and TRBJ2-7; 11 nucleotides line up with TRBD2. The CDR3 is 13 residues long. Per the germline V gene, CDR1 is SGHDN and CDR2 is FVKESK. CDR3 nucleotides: TGTGCCAGCAGCCCCGGACTAGCGGGCCCCTTTGGCTTC. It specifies CASSPGLAGPFGF.

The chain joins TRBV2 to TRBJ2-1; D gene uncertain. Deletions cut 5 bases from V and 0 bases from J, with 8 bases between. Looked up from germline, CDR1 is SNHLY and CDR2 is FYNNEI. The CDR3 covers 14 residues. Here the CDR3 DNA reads TGTGCCAGCAGTTCCTTAAGCTCCTACAATGAGCAGTTCTTC. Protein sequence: CASSSLSSYNEQFF. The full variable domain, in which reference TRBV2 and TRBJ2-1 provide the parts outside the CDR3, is EPEVTQTPSHQVTQMGQEVILRCVPISNHLYFYWYRQILGQKVEFLVSFYNNEISEKSEIFDDQFSVERPDGSNFTLKIRSTKLEDSAMYFCASSSLSSYNEQFFGPGTRLTVL.

CDR3 DNA: TGTGCCAGCAGTTACTCCGGGTCCCGGGGGACCCAGTACTTC. Amino acids: CASSYSGSRGTQYF. The V and J genes are TRBV6-5 and TRBJ2-5, with a weak D call TRBD2 (5 bases). V was clipped by 0 bases and J by 7 bases, with 12 bases between them. Germline loops: CDR1 MNHEY, CDR2 SVGAGI. The CDR3 has 14 residues.

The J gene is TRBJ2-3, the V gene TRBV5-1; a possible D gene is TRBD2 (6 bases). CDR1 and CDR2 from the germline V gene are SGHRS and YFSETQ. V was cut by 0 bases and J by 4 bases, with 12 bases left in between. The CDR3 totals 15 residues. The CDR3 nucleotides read TGCGCCAGCAGCTTGGATCCTAGCGCCGCAGATACGCAGTATTTT. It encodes CASSLDPSAADTQYF.

CDR3 loop: CASSSGQPHYNSPLHF. CDR3 sequence (DNA): TGTGCCAGTAGTAGCGGACAGCCTCACTATAATTCACCCCTCCACTTT. The chain recombines TRBV19 with TRBJ1-6, with D possibly TRBD1 on 6 matching bases. Trimming left V 4 bases short and J 3 bases short, with 13 bases between. CDR1 is LNHDA, CDR2 SQIVND, per germline (reference sequence). The length of the CDR3 is 16 residues. The full variable domain, its missing parts supplied by reference TRBV19 and TRBJ1-6, is DGGITQSPKYLFRKEGQNVTLSCEQNLNHDAMYWYRQDPGQGLRLIYYSQIVNDFQKGDIAEGYSVSREKKESFPLTVTSAQKNPTAFYLCASSSGQPHYNSPLHFGNGTRLTVT.

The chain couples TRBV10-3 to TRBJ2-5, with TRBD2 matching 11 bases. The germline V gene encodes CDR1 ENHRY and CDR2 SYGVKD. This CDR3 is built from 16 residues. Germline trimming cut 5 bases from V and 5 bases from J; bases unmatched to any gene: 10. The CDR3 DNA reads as TGTGCCATCAGTTCCGAAAGACTAGCGGGGTTGGAGACCCAGTACTTC. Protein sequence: CAISSERLAGLETQYF.

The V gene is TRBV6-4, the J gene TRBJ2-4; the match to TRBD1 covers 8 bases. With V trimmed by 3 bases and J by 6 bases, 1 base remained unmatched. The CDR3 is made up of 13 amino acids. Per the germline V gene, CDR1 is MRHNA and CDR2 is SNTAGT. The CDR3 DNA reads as TGTGCCAGCAGTGAAGGACAGGGAAACATTCAGTACTTC. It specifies CASSEGQGNIQYF.

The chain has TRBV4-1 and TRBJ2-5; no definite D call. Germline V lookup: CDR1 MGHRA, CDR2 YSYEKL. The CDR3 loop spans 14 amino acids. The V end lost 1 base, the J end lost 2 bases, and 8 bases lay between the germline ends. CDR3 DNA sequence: TGCGCCAGCAGCCAAGGGAACTATCAAGAGACCCAGTACTTC. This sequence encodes CASSQGNYQETQYF.

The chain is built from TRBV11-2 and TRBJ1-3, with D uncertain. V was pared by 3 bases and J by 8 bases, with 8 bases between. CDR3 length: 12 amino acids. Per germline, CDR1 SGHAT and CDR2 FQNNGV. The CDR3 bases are TGTGCCAGCAGCTTGGCCGGGGACACCATATATTTT. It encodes CASSLAGDTIYF.